This passage covers 14 T cell receptor beta chains from one sample sequenced in a study of beta chain features in type 1 diabetes. Antigens for these TCRs are unknown. The isolated RNA, all of it, was reverse transcribed, so expressed TCRB transcripts were what got sequenced. The assay was immunoSEQ multiplex PCR, and TCRdb's table has in-frame clones only and misses some. The sample contains roughly 14,000 clones, more than 55% of which appear only once. Notes on the study in general: Within each of all four CD4+ subsets, Type 1 diabetes patients had TCRB CDR3s that were moderately but significantly shorter.

Sequenced: stem cell memory CD4+ T cells from blood. Receptors were obtained from a woman younger than 30 with type 1 diabetes.

The rearrangement links TRBV30 to TRBJ2-1, with TRBD2 identical over 11 bases. V was clipped by 2 bases and J by 2 bases; unmatched bases: 5. The CDR3 runs 16 residues. The germline V gene has CDR1 GTSNPN and CDR2 SVGIG (reference sequence). In DNA, the CDR3 is TGTGCCTGGAGTCGAGGACTAGCGGGCCCCTACAATGAGCAGTTCTTC. Translating it yields CAWSRGLAGPYNEQFF.

This sequence joins TRBV7-9 and TRBJ2-1, with a weak D call TRBD1 (5 bases). This CDR3 spans 17 amino acids. With 1 base removed from V and 2 bases from J, the gap between germline ends came to 15 bases. Germline V gene lookup returns CDR1 SEHNR and CDR2 FQNEAQ (reference sequence). In nucleotides, the CDR3 is TGTGCCAGCAGCTTAGACCGAGTGGGGCATCCCTACAATGAGCAGTTCTTC. It encodes CASSLDRVGHPYNEQFF.

This clone appeared a few times. The chain is built from TRBV30 and TRBJ2-1, with 7 bases fitting TRBD1. The CDR3 extends over 14 amino acids. Looked up from germline, CDR1 is GTSNPN and CDR2 is SVGIG (reference sequence). With 4 bases clipped from V and 9 bases from J, the junction kept 12 bases outside the gene matches. As DNA, the CDR3 is TGTGCCTGGACCCGAGGGGGCTCAAGGGTTGAGCAGTTCTTC. Encoded protein: CAWTRGGSRVEQFF.

This clone was seen more than once but under ten times. CDR3 sequence (DNA): TGTGCCAGCAGCTCACCGATAGCGGGAGTGTACAATGAGCAGTTCTTC. Translated: CASSSPIAGVYNEQFF. The chain employs TRBV7-2 and TRBJ2-1; 9 bases line up with TRBD2. The J segment lost 4 bases and the V segment lost 4 bases, leaving 8 bases of the junction unmatched. CDR1 and CDR2 (germline): SGHTA, FQGNSA. There are 16 residues in the CDR3.

Only a few counts were recorded for this clone. The gene calls are TRBV7-2 and TRBJ2-3; 9 nucleotides match TRBD2. The V segment lost 1 base and the J segment 0 bases; nucleotides outside the gene matches: 5. This CDR3 is 17 amino acids long. From germline, CDR1 is SGHTA and CDR2 FQGNSA. The CDR3 DNA sequence: TGTGCCAGCAGCTTAGGGGGGCTAGCGGGGAGCACAGATACGCAGTATTTT. It encodes CASSLGGLAGSTDTQYF.

This chain joins TRBV10-3 and TRBJ1-5; no clear D. Germline V gives CDR1 ENHRY, CDR2 SYGVKD. This CDR3 has 14 amino acids. V lost 2 bases and J lost 6, with 11 bases in between. Written as DNA, the CDR3 is TGTGCCATCAGTGAGAGATCTACGAGTCAGCCCCAGCATTTT. Its translation: CAISERSTSQPQHF.

The chain is built from TRBV7-9 and TRBJ2-3, with a weak D call TRBD2 (7 bases). The CDR3 extends over 14 amino acids. Germline V lookup: CDR1 SEHNR, CDR2 FQNEAQ (reference sequence). V was pared by 4 bases and J by 6 bases, with 14 bases between. CDR3 in DNA: TGTGCCAGCAGCTCTGCGGGAGACAGGGATACGCAGTATTTT. Translating it yields CASSSAGDRDTQYF.

This chain uses TRBV27 with TRBJ2-3; 8 positions match TRBD2. Trimming took 5 bases from V and 4 from J; bases not matched to a gene: 11. The CDR3 is 16 amino acids. Germline V gene sequence: CDR1 MNHEY, CDR2 SMNVEV (reference sequence). CDR3 sequence: CASSDLGAGEADTQYF. CDR3 sequence (DNA): TGTGCCAGCAGTGACCTGGGAGCGGGAGAGGCAGATACGCAGTATTTT.

The genes are TRBV2 and TRBJ1-5; possible D gene TRBD1, 5 bases. From germline, CDR1 is SNHLY and CDR2 FYNNEI. Trimming took 8 bases from V and 6 from J, leaving 17 bases between them. The CDR3 covers 14 residues. The CDR3 DNA reads TGTGCCAGCGGGGCCTCGACCGTTGCTCAGCCCCAGCATTTT. Its translation: CASGASTVAQPQHF.

The chain employs TRBV5-1 and TRBJ2-5, with D perhaps matching TRBD2 (6 bases). This CDR3 has 14 residues. V was clipped by 4 bases and J by 5 bases, with 15 bases between them. Germline CDR1 and CDR2: SGHRS and YFSETQ. The CDR3, as DNA: TGCGCCAGCAGCCTGGACTATGCTGGGGAGACCCAGTACTTC. Encoded protein: CASSLDYAGETQYF. The whole variable domain, remainder taken from reference TRBV5-1 and TRBJ2-5, is KAGVTQTPRYLIKTRGQQVTLSCSPISGHRSVSWYQQTPGQGLQFLFEYFSETQRNKGNFPGRFSGRQFSNSRSEMNVSTLELGDSALYLCASSLDYAGETQYFGPGTRLLVL.

This clone has only a few counts. The chain carries TRBV5-1 and TRBJ2-1, with 12 bases lining up with TRBD2. CDR1 and CDR2 (germline): SGHRS, YFSETQ. This CDR3 has 13 residues. V gave up 7 bases and J gave up 10 bases; unmatched junction bases: 6. The CDR3 DNA reads TGCGCCAGCTCTAGCGGGAGGGCGGGCGAGCAGTTCTTC. Translated: CASSSGRAGEQFF.

V and J are TRBV5-1 and TRBJ2-1; 7 nucleotides match TRBD2. Unmatched junction bases numbered 8, after V lost 9 bases and J lost 5 bases. This CDR3 has 13 amino acids. Germline values: CDR1 SGHRS, CDR2 YFSETQ. The CDR3 region has the DNA TGCGCCACCCGGGACTACCCCGACAATGAGCAGTTCTTC. It translates to CATRDYPDNEQFF.

In its sample, this clone was seen once. The chain joins TRBV25-1 to TRBJ1-4, with a tentative D call TRBD1 (6 bases). Germline CDR1 reads MGHDK; CDR2 reads SYGVNS. Deletions cut 4 bases from V and 8 bases from J, with 20 bases between. CDR3 length: 16 residues. The CDR3 spells CASSVDIDRPYEKLFF. DNA of the CDR3: TGTGCCAGCAGTGTCGACATTGACAGGCCCTACGAAAAACTGTTTTTT.

The DNA for the CDR3 is TGCGCCAGCAGCCAAGCGGGCGACAGGGGGAGCGAGCAGTACTTC. This codes for CASSQAGDRGSEQYF. The V and J genes are TRBV4-3 and TRBJ2-7; 9 positions match TRBD1. Germline loops: CDR1 LGHNA, CDR2 YSLEER. J lost 6 bases, V lost 1 base, and 7 bases had no gene match. This CDR3 contains 15 residues.